Below are 16 T cell receptor beta chains sequenced from a single sample in a study of a mutant IDH1 vaccine in newly diagnosed glioma. No antigen has been identified for these receptors. Sample time point: week 23, last vaccination. A 20-mer mutant IDH1 peptide at 300 ug was injected subcutaneously with topical imiquimod. Generated by immunoSEQ multiplex PCR, the TCRdb table keeps only in-frame clones and is missing some. The profile shows tens of thousands of clones, about 80% of them singletons. This specimen consisted of PBMCs, obtained from a glioma patient whose treatment included an IDH1 peptide vaccine. The receptors were sampled from a man aged 35 to 55 with glioma.

The V call is TRBV13, the J call TRBJ2-1; 10 nucleotides agree with TRBD2. CDR3 length: 17 residues. Germline trimming cut 1 base from V and 6 bases from J; bases unmatched to any gene: 9. CDR1 and CDR2 from the germline V gene are PRHDT and FYEKMQ (reference sequence). In nucleotides, the CDR3 is TGTGCCAGCAGCTTAGCCGGGGGAGCGGGGGGGCTCAATGAGCAGTTCTTC. Its protein is CASSLAGGAGGLNEQFF.

The rearrangement uses TRBV2 and TRBJ1-2, with TRBD1 matching 12 bases. V was clipped by 6 bases and J by 1 base; unmatched bases: 6. CDR1 SNHLY and CDR2 FYNNEI come from the germline V gene. The CDR3 runs 16 residues. The CDR3 region has the DNA TGTGCCAGCAGGCCGGGACAGGGGGCCCTTAACTATGGCTACACCTTC. This sequence encodes CASRPGQGALNYGYTF.

This chain joins TRBV18 and TRBJ1-6, with TRBD1 matching over 7 bases. V lost 4 bases to trimming and J lost 7 bases; unmatched junction nucleotides: 7. The CDR3 extends over 15 amino acids. Germline values: CDR1 KGHSH, CDR2 LQKENI. CDR3 sequence (DNA): TGTGCCAGCTCACAGGGGGGGACAGCCAATTCACCCCTCCACTTT. Translating it yields CASSQGGTANSPLHF.

This chain connects TRBV5-1 to TRBJ1-4; unclear D gene. The germline V and J ends were trimmed by 4 bases and 8 bases, with 9 bases remaining between them. Per germline, CDR1 SGHRS and CDR2 YFSETQ. This CDR3 is built from 12 residues. In DNA form, the CDR3 reads TGCGCCAGCAGCGCGGCGGGCGAAAAACTGTTTTTT. It translates to CASSAAGEKLFF. The full variable domain, rest sourced from reference TRBV5-1 and TRBJ1-4, is KAGVTQTPRYLIKTRGQQVTLSCSPISGHRSVSWYQQTPGQGLQFLFEYFSETQRNKGNFPGRFSGRQFSNSRSEMNVSTLELGDSALYLCASSAAGEKLFFGSGTQLSVL.

This CDR3 is CASSLGQKGNTIYF. In DNA form, the CDR3 reads TGTGCCAGCAGCTTAGGTCAAAAAGGAAACACCATATATTTT. This chain links TRBV7-2 with TRBJ1-3, with D unclear. The CDR3 covers 14 residues. Germline V gives CDR1 SGHTA, CDR2 FQGNSA. V was cut by 1 base and J by 4 bases, with 8 bases left in between.

The chain joins TRBV7-9 to TRBJ1-6, with D possibly being TRBD1 (5 bases). V lost 4 bases to trimming and J lost 10 bases, with 17 bases between them. In germline, CDR1 is SEHNR, CDR2 FQNEAQ (reference sequence). This CDR3 is 15 amino acids long. This CDR3 is CASSSHQPGRSPLHF. The CDR3 DNA sequence: TGTGCCAGCAGCTCCCACCAACCAGGGAGATCACCCCTCCACTTT.

The V call is TRBV27, the J call TRBJ1-6; D unclear. CDR1 and CDR2 (germline): MNHEY, SMNVEV (reference sequence). Between the trimmed V and J ends, which lost 4 bases and 6 bases, there was a span of 13 bases. This CDR3 is 15 amino acids long. The chain's CDR3 is CASSSRGLGNSPLHF. The CDR3 DNA sequence: TGTGCCAGCAGTTCCAGAGGTCTCGGTAATTCACCCCTCCACTTT.

The chain couples TRBV6-1 to TRBJ2-7, with D possibly being TRBD1 (7 bases). V lost 4 bases and J 3 bases, leaving 13 bases between the germline ends. The CDR3 loop spans 14 amino acids. Germline V gene data show CDR1 as MNHNS and CDR2 as SASEGT. The CDR3 DNA reads as TGTGCCAGCAGTGCCAGGGGGGATAGCTACGAGCAGTACTTC. It translates to CASSARGDSYEQYF.

This chain connects TRBV7-9 to TRBJ2-7, with 7 bases fitting TRBD1. The germline V gene has CDR1 SEHNR and CDR2 FQNEAQ (reference sequence). The CDR3 is made up of 14 amino acids. Germline trimming cut 5 bases from V and 2 bases from J; bases unmatched to any gene: 6. As DNA, the CDR3 is TGTGCCAGCAGCAGCCGGGACAGAGCCTACGAGCAGTACTTC. Translated: CASSSRDRAYEQYF.

The V gene is TRBV5-1, the J gene TRBJ2-1, with D possibly being TRBD1 or TRBD2 (6 bases each). The V end was cut by 5 bases, the J end by 8 bases, with 17 bases between. This CDR3 region has 14 residues. The germline CDR1 and CDR2 sequences are SGHRS and YFSETQ. The CDR3 spells CASRGGPFSDEQFF. DNA for the CDR3: TGCGCCAGCAGAGGGGGGCCCTTCAGTGATGAGCAGTTCTTC.

This clone came up a few times. This chain uses TRBV7-9 with TRBJ1-1, with D possibly matching TRBD1 (6 bases). Trimming left V 6 bases short and J 10 bases short, with 18 bases between. Looked up from germline, CDR1 is SEHNR and CDR2 is FQNEAQ (reference sequence). CDR3 size: 13 residues. CDR3 loop: CASRSIIQGGAFF. CDR3 coding DNA: TGTGCCAGCAGATCTATAATACAGGGAGGAGCTTTCTTT.

The genes are TRBV5-4 and TRBJ1-2; TRBD1 aligns across 10 bases. V lost 4 bases to trimming and J lost 0 bases; unmatched junction nucleotides: 9. The CDR3 sequence is 17 residues long. Germline V gene sequence: CDR1 SGHNT, CDR2 YYREEE (reference sequence). CDR3 protein: CASSTGTGAQANYGYTF. CDR3 bases: TGTGCCAGCAGCACCGGGACAGGGGCCCAAGCTAACTATGGCTACACCTTC.

The V gene is TRBV19, the J gene TRBJ1-5, with D possibly being TRBD1 (6 bases). The V gene's germline CDR1 is LNHDA and CDR2 SQIVND (reference sequence). V was cut by 6 bases and J by 6 bases, with 21 bases left in between. The CDR3 totals 16 residues. This chain's CDR3 is CASRRHPQGLTQPQHF. In nucleotides, the CDR3 is TGTGCCAGTAGAAGACACCCTCAGGGGCTTACTCAGCCCCAGCATTTT. The variable domain in full, completed from reference TRBV19 and TRBJ1-5, reads DGGITQSPKYLFRKEGQNVTLSCEQNLNHDAMYWYRQDPGQGLRLIYYSQIVNDFQKGDIAEGYSVSREKKESFPLTVTSAQKNPTAFYLCASRRHPQGLTQPQHFGDGTRLSIL.

The chain couples TRBV27 to TRBJ1-2; TRBD1 agrees at 7 bases. CDR1 and CDR2 from the germline V gene are MNHEY and SMNVEV (reference sequence). The V and J ends lost 8 bases and 1 base, in that order; junction bases with no gene match: 7. The CDR3 spans 14 residues. As DNA, the CDR3 is TGTGCCAGCCATCCACAGGGGATTAACTATGGCTACACCTTC. Its translation: CASHPQGINYGYTF.

The chain is built from TRBV5-1 and TRBJ2-5; TRBD2 matches 8 bases. CDR3 length: 16 amino acids. With V trimmed by 2 bases and J by 5 bases, 11 bases remained unmatched. Germline assignment: CDR1 SGHRS and CDR2 YFSETQ. DNA for the CDR3: TGCGCCAGCAGCTTAGGATTTCTAGCGGGTAGGGAGACCCAGTACTTC. Its translation is CASSLGFLAGRETQYF.

J is TRBJ2-1 and V is TRBV6-5; TRBD2 aligns across 14 bases. This CDR3 is built from 15 residues. Unmatched junction bases numbered 6, after V lost 6 bases and J lost 8 bases. The germline CDR1 and CDR2 sequences are MNHEY and SVGAGI. CDR3 in amino acids: CASSRTSGGWDEQFF. CDR3 coding DNA: TGTGCCAGCAGCCGGACTAGCGGGGGGTGGGATGAGCAGTTCTTC.